One and the same sample provided the 29 T cell receptor beta chains below, sequenced in a study of shared clonotypes between healthy human individuals. TCRdb's table, derived via immunoSEQ multiplex PCR, lists solely in-frame clones and lacks some. The repertoire consists of roughly 2.6 million clones, with approximately 92% occurring once and the leading ten covering around 0.14%. Sequencing used naive CD4+ T cells sorted from blood. As for subset: CD45RA+ positively selected. These receptors were taken from a man between 18 and 35 years old in good health.

The J gene is TRBJ1-1, the V gene TRBV13, with a weak D call TRBD1 (6 bases). CDR3 length: 13 residues. CDR1 is PRHDT and CDR2 is FYEKMQ in the germline V gene (reference sequence). V shed 7 bases and J shed 7 bases, with 16 bases lying between them. CDR3 region: CASILRGISEAFF. CDR3 nucleotides: TGTGCCAGCATCCTCAGGGGCATTAGTGAAGCTTTCTTT.

About this clone itself: A read error may produce the germline difference seen at one junction end. The rearrangement joins TRBV7-2 to TRBJ2-7, with D maybe TRBD2 (5 bases). Germline lookup yields CDR1 SGHTA and CDR2 FQGNSA. The CDR3 extends over 14 amino acids. CDR3 bases: TGTGCCAGCAGCTTAGCGGGAGTCTCCTCCGAGCAGTACTTC. It specifies CASSLAGVSSEQYF.

The DNA for the CDR3 is TGTGCCAGCACTGGGGGGGGCGGGAGCAATCAGCCCCAGCATTTT. Translation gives CASTGGGGSNQPQHF. The genes are TRBV28 and TRBJ1-5, with D possibly TRBD1 on 6 matching bases. The CDR3 extends over 15 amino acids. Per the germline V gene, CDR1 is MDHEN and CDR2 is SYDVKM. V dropped 7 bases and J dropped 1 base, with 14 bases sitting between them.

The chain couples TRBV7-9 to TRBJ2-3; D gene ambiguous. Germline V gene lookup returns CDR1 SEHNR and CDR2 FQNEAQ (reference sequence). With 2 bases removed from V and 4 bases from J, the gap between germline ends came to 4 bases. The length of the CDR3 is 12 residues. The CDR3 region has the DNA TGTGCCAGCAGCTTAATAGCAGATACGCAGTATTTT. It is translated as CASSLIADTQYF.

The chain joins TRBV7-2 to TRBJ2-2; 10 positions match TRBD2. This CDR3 region has 15 residues. V shed 4 bases, J shed 6 bases, and the junction held 5 bases outside the gene matches. From germline, CDR1 is SGHTA and CDR2 FQGNSA. The CDR3 bases are TGTGCCAGCAGCTCTAGCGGGAGTCTCCCCGGGGAGCTGTTTTTT. Translating gives CASSSSGSLPGELFF.

This chain connects TRBV6-5 to TRBJ2-5, with D tentatively TRBD1 (6 bases). Germline V gene lookup returns CDR1 MNHEY and CDR2 SVGAGI. V dropped 6 bases and J dropped 6 bases, with 14 bases sitting between them. The CDR3 sequence is 13 residues long. For the CDR3, the DNA is TGTGCCAGCAGGGTGGACAGCCGCCAGACCCAGTACTTC. Protein: CASRVDSRQTQYF.

The CDR3 loop reads CASSIGGLLLSSTDTQYF. The CDR3 nucleotides are TGTGCCAGTAGTATAGGGGGACTACTCCTGAGTAGCACAGATACGCAGTATTTT. The J gene is TRBJ2-3, the V gene TRBV19, with 7 bases identical to TRBD2. V shed 1 base and J 0 bases; nucleotides not matched to a gene: 10. This CDR3 contains 18 residues. Germline loops: CDR1 LNHDA, CDR2 SQIVND (reference sequence).

The chain joins TRBV5-6 to TRBJ1-5; D is unclear. V lost 7 bases and J lost 2, with 16 bases in between. The CDR3 loop spans 15 amino acids. CDR1 and CDR2 (germline): SGHDT, YYEEEE. The CDR3 DNA reads as TGTGCCAGCTCTCTTACGCCGGGTGGCAATCAGCCCCAGCATTTT. Amino acid sequence: CASSLTPGGNQPQHF.

The V call is TRBV6-6, the J call TRBJ1-1; D possibly corresponds to TRBD1 (5 bases). The CDR3 runs 13 residues. CDR1 and CDR2 from the germline V gene are MNHNY and SVGAGI (reference sequence). V dropped 7 bases and J dropped 7 bases, with 16 bases sitting between them. The DNA for the CDR3 is TGTGCCAGCATCACCGGGACCCCTAGTGAAGCTTTCTTT. As protein: CASITGTPSEAFF.

The V call is TRBV7-2, the J call TRBJ1-3, with unresolved D. Germline V lookup: CDR1 SGHTA, CDR2 FQGNSA. The CDR3 consists of 15 residues. Trimming took 4 bases from V and 0 from J, leaving 10 bases between them. CDR3 DNA: TGTGCCAGCAGCTCGGCACCGAGCTCTGGAAACACCATATATTTT. Protein product: CASSSAPSSGNTIYF.

This chain links TRBV7-9 with TRBJ1-4; D ambiguous. Trimming removed 5 bases from V and 0 bases from J, with 10 bases in between. The CDR3 runs 15 residues. The germline V gene encodes CDR1 SEHNR and CDR2 FQNEAQ (reference sequence). The CDR3 DNA sequence: TGTGCCAGCAGCCCGGACGGTCCAACTAATGAAAAACTGTTTTTT. It specifies CASSPDGPTNEKLFF.

V usage is TRBV28 and J usage is TRBJ1-5, with D hard to call. The CDR3 totals 15 residues. Trimming removed 2 bases from V and 3 bases from J, with 11 bases in between. The germline V gene has CDR1 MDHEN and CDR2 SYDVKM. The CDR3 DNA sequence: TGTGCCAGCAGTTTAAATCTTGGCTCCAATCAGCCCCAGCATTTT. This encodes CASSLNLGSNQPQHF.

This clone has just a few counts. J is TRBJ1-6 and V is TRBV6-5; TRBD1 is a possible D gene (6 bases). The CDR3 has 12 residues. V lost 6 bases, J lost 12 bases, and 12 bases lay in between. Germline V gives CDR1 MNHEY, CDR2 SVGAGI. CDR3 sequence: CASRDRLGPLHF. CDR3 nucleotides: TGTGCCAGCAGGGACAGATTAGGACCCCTCCACTTT.

Regarding this clone: In the same sample, other DNA sequences code for this CDR3. The rearrangement links TRBV28 to TRBJ2-5; D possibly corresponds to TRBD1 (6 bases). The V and J ends lost 6 bases and 4 bases respectively, with 12 bases between them. CDR1 MDHEN and CDR2 SYDVKM come from the germline V gene. The CDR3 sequence is 13 residues long. CDR3 residues: CASSRGGLETQYF. CDR3 DNA sequence: TGTGCCAGCAGCAGGGGCGGGTTAGAGACCCAGTACTTC.

The chain carries TRBV6-5 and TRBJ1-2, with a weak D call TRBD1 (5 bases). The CDR3 is made up of 15 amino acids. V gave up 0 bases and J gave up 4 bases, with 12 bases separating them. The germline CDR1 and CDR2 sequences are MNHEY and SVGAGI. The CDR3 region is CASSYSIREPYGYTF. The CDR3 DNA is TGTGCCAGCAGTTACTCGATCAGGGAGCCCTATGGCTACACCTTC.

V usage is TRBV2 and J usage is TRBJ1-4; D remains unclear. In germline, CDR1 is SNHLY, CDR2 FYNNEI. This CDR3 is 11 amino acids long. Trimming removed 6 bases at V and 8 bases at J, with 7 bases between. CDR3 loop: CASSLREKLFF. The CDR3 bases are TGTGCCAGCAGCCTTCGGGAAAAACTGTTTTTT.

This clone has just one count. The V gene is TRBV4-1, the J gene TRBJ2-5, with a tentative D call TRBD2 (7 bases). From germline, CDR1 is MGHRA and CDR2 YSYEKL. V was cut by 1 base and J by 9 bases, with 18 bases left in between. The CDR3 is made up of 15 amino acids. CDR3: CASSQGGGLRSAQYF. CDR3 in DNA: TGCGCCAGCAGCCAAGGGGGGGGGCTCCGCTCGGCCCAGTACTTC.

This rearrangement joins TRBV2 to TRBJ1-6; D not certain. Per germline, CDR1 SNHLY and CDR2 FYNNEI. The CDR3 loop spans 13 amino acids. The germline V and J ends were trimmed by 7 bases and 7 bases, with 11 bases remaining between them. The CDR3 nucleotides read TGTGCCAGCAATCTTGCGCTCAATTCACCCCTCCACTTT. Amino acids: CASNLALNSPLHF.

As to this clone: A junction end diverges from the germline sequence, so it may reflect a read error. The chain is built from TRBV10-3 and TRBJ2-5; unclear D gene. The end of the DNA aligns better with TRBJ2-7, so the J call may be wrong. The germline CDR1 and CDR2 sequences are ENHRY and SYGVKD. The CDR3 has 13 amino acids. CDR3 in amino acids: CAISQSGSYEQYF. DNA for the CDR3: TGTGCCATCAGTCAGTCGGGCTCCTACGAGCAGTACTTC.

The rearrangement joins TRBV28 to TRBJ2-4; tentative D call: TRBD1 (6 bases). The CDR3 consists of 11 residues. Trimming stripped 2 bases from V and 15 bases from J, with 11 bases between. Germline assignment: CDR1 MDHEN and CDR2 SYDVKM. CDR3 DNA: TGTGCCAGCAGTTTAGAAGGACAGAGGTACTTC. Encoded protein: CASSLEGQRYF.

This chain uses TRBV5-1 with TRBJ2-7; weak D call: TRBD2 (6 bases). Germline V lookup: CDR1 SGHRS, CDR2 YFSETQ. The CDR3 totals 16 residues. V was clipped by 1 base and J by 0 bases, with 14 bases between them. The CDR3, as DNA: TGCGCCAGCAGCTTGTCGGGGGTAGGGAGCTCCTACGAGCAGTACTTC. As protein: CASSLSGVGSSYEQYF. Based on the CDR3 plus reference TRBV5-1 and TRBJ2-7, the full variable domain is KAGVTQTPRYLIKTRGQQVTLSCSPISGHRSVSWYQQTPGQGLQFLFEYFSETQRNKGNFPGRFSGRQFSNSRSEMNVSTLELGDSALYLCASSLSGVGSSYEQYFGPGTRLTVT.

The chain links TRBV7-9 to TRBJ2-5; D gene ambiguous. Per the germline V gene, CDR1 is SEHNR and CDR2 is FQNEAQ (reference sequence). The CDR3 has 12 amino acids. The ends were cut back, 4 bases at V and 7 bases at J, with 10 bases in the middle. CDR3 DNA: TGTGCCAGCAGCTACGATCTTGGGACCCAGTACTTC. It codes for CASSYDLGTQYF.

Notes on this clone: Other DNA sequences from this sample encode an identical CDR3 as well. The gene calls are TRBV9 and TRBJ1-6, with unresolved D. The V end was cut by 4 bases, the J end by 0 bases, with 8 bases between. The germline gives CDR1 SGDLS, CDR2 YYNGEE. CDR3 length equals 15 residues. CDR3 residues: CASSPPGSYNSPLHF. In DNA, the CDR3 is TGTGCCAGCAGCCCGCCCGGCTCCTATAATTCACCCCTCCACTTT.

On this clone: The same CDR3 arises from other DNA sequences in this sample as well. The rearrangement uses TRBV7-2 and TRBJ2-7; 7 nucleotides agree with TRBD2. From germline, CDR1 is SGHTA and CDR2 FQGNSA. J lost 4 bases, V lost 1 base, and 4 bases had no gene match. The CDR3 length is 14 residues. CDR3: CASSLGGSLYEQYF. The CDR3 DNA sequence: TGTGCCAGCAGCTTAGGCGGGAGTCTGTACGAGCAGTACTTC.

The chain recombines TRBV6-1 with TRBJ1-5; D is possibly TRBD1 (5 bases). CDR1 and CDR2 (germline): MNHNS, SASEGT. The CDR3 runs 13 residues. Trimming took off 2 bases at V and 7 bases at J, with 9 bases between the two ends. Here the CDR3 reads CASSEMTDQPQHF. The CDR3 bases are TGTGCCAGCAGTGAAATGACAGACCAGCCCCAGCATTTT.

Concerning this clone: Additional DNA sequences in this sample encode the identical CDR3. The chain links TRBV18 to TRBJ2-1; possible D gene TRBD2, 6 bases. The CDR3 covers 12 residues. V was trimmed by 2 bases and J by 7 bases, leaving 6 bases between them. The germline CDR1 and CDR2 sequences are KGHSH and LQKENI. The CDR3 region is CASSPGGNEQFF. CDR3 sequence (DNA): TGTGCCAGCTCACCAGGGGGGAATGAGCAGTTCTTC.

This rearrangement joins TRBV5-1 to TRBJ2-2; 8 bases match TRBD1. J was trimmed by 1 base and V by 4 bases; bases with no gene match: 3. Germline V lookup: CDR1 SGHRS, CDR2 YFSETQ. CDR3 length: 15 residues. This chain's CDR3 is CASSQTGENTGELFF. In DNA, the CDR3 is TGCGCCAGCAGCCAGACAGGGGAGAACACCGGGGAGCTGTTTTTT.

This chain uses TRBV6-5 with TRBJ1-2, with TRBD1 as a possible D gene (5 bases). Germline V gene data show CDR1 as MNHEY and CDR2 as SVGAGI. The CDR3 has 15 residues. Trimming removed 4 bases at V and 2 bases at J, with 14 bases between. CDR3 sequence (DNA): TGTGCCAGCAGTTCCGCCCTGGGGACCAACTATGGCTACACCTTC. Its translation: CASSSALGTNYGYTF.

This chain links TRBV7-5 with TRBJ1-1. TRBV7-5 is recorded as a pseudogene. The CDR3 is made up of 16 amino acids. The CDR3 nucleotides are TGTGCCAGAAGCTGGATGCCAGTAGTACTGGACACTGAAGCTTTCTTT. Translated: CARSWMPVVLDTEAFF.